These T cell receptor beta chains were read from a single sample in a study of T cell responses to AZD1222 COVID-19 vaccine. TCRdb keeps only in-frame clones here, not all; method: immunoSEQ multiplex PCR. Seen here are roughly 79,000 clones, 90% to 95% observed once, and the top ten hold 6% to 8.5%. Sequencing used peripheral blood, obtained on day 0 of MenACWY control vaccination. Receptor source: an adult in good health. Both conserved end residues are part of each CDR3. D genes are given only for firm matches. Rows give clone size only sometimes, using once, few, many, or a class for an expanded clone.

>TRBD1|.|TRBV5-1|TRBJ2-5
CASSTDRGQETQYF
TGCGCCAGCAGCACTGACAGGGGCCAAGAGACCCAGTACTTC
>TRBD1|.|TRBV6-2/TRBV6-3|TRBJ2-4
CASSYWQGALAKNIQYF
TGTGCCAGCAGTTATTGGCAGGGGGCCCTAGCCAAAAACATTCAGTACTTC
>.|once|TRBV12-3/TRBV12-4|TRBJ2-2
CASSLAGGGELFF
TGTGCCAGCAGTTTAGCCGGGGGCGGGGAGCTGTTTTTT
>.|.|TRBV3-1/TRBV3-2|TRBJ2-7
CASSQAITVVEQYF
TGTGCCAGCAGCCAAGCTATAACAGTAGTCGAGCAGTACTTC
>TRBD1|.|TRBV7-3|TRBJ2-2
CASSLMGTGNTGELFF
TGTGCCAGCAGCTTAATGGGGACAGGGAACACCGGGGAGCTGTTTTTT
>.|once|TRBV12-3/TRBV12-4|TRBJ2-2
CASRRDSPGELFF
TGTGCCAGCAGACGAGACAGTCCCGGGGAGCTGTTTTTT
>TRBD2|.|TRBV11-2|TRBJ2-7
CASSLAGTSGYEQYF
TGTGCCAGCAGCTTAGCGGGTACTAGCGGCTACGAGCAGTACTTC
>TRBD1|.|TRBV10-3|TRBJ2-3
CAISDPGQGAADTQYF
TGTGCCATCAGTGACCCTGGGCAGGGGGCCGCAGATACGCAGTATTTT
>TRBD1|.|TRBV7-8|TRBJ2-1
CASSSGTGVNEQFF
TGTGCCAGCAGCTCCGGGACAGGGGTCAATGAGCAGTTCTTC
>.|.|TRBV19|TRBJ2-3
CARINCGAADTQYF
TGTGCCCGGATAAATTGTGGGGCAGCAGATACGCAGTATTTT
>.|.|TRBV5-6|TRBJ2-3
CASSVSVNTQYF
TGTGCCAGCAGCGTGAGCGTGAATACGCAGTATTTT
>.|.|TRBV12-3/TRBV12-4|TRBJ1-2
CASSLGDGYTF
TGTGCCAGCAGTTTAGGGGATGGCTACACCTTC
>.|.|TRBV12-3/TRBV12-4|TRBJ1-2
CASSLLLGSGYTF
TGTGCCAGCAGTTTGTTGTTGGGGTCTGGCTACACCTTC
>.|.|TRBV9|TRBJ1-1
CASSVSGKNTEAFF
TGTGCCAGCAGCGTATCAGGGAAGAACACTGAAGCTTTCTTT
>TRBD2|.|TRBV19|TRBJ2-5
CASSIVTSGGSETQYF
TGTGCCAGTAGTATCGTGACTAGCGGGGGATCGGAGACCCAGTACTTC
>.|.|TRBV28|TRBJ2-7
CASSPPDGFSYEQYF
TGTGCCAGCAGTCCTCCCGACGGTTTCTCCTACGAGCAGTACTTC
>.|.|TRBV6-5|TRBJ1-6
CASSRLNSPLHF
TGTGCCAGCAGCCGCCTCAATTCACCCCTCCACTTT
>.|.|TRBV3-1/TRBV3-2|TRBJ1-4
CASSQGGQANEKLFF
TGTGCCAGCAGCCAAGGCGGGCAGGCCAATGAAAAACTGTTTTTT
>.|.|TRBV5-1|TRBJ1-4
CASSLAEGGSSTNEKLFF
TGCGCCAGCAGCTTGGCCGAGGGGGGCAGCTCAACTAATGAAAAACTGTTTTTT
>.|.|TRBV19|TRBJ2-1
CASSIRRLHNEQFF
TGTGCCAGTAGTATCAGGAGACTACACAATGAGCAGTTCTTC
>.|.|TRBV7-2|TRBJ2-7
CASSLGTRSYEQYF
TGTGCCAGCAGCTTAGGAACCCGGTCCTACGAGCAGTACTTC
>TRBD2|.|TRBV7-9|TRBJ2-2
CASSHPVGGGKNTGELFF
TGTGCCAGCAGCCACCCGGTGGGGGGGGGAAAGAACACCGGGGAGCTGTTTTTT
>TRBD1|.|TRBV4-3|TRBJ2-7
CASSQSTGTYEQYF
TGCGCCAGCAGCCAGTCGACAGGGACCTACGAGCAGTACTTC
>TRBD1|.|TRBV16|TRBJ2-5
CASSPGQGQETQYF
TGTGCCAGCAGCCCGGGACAGGGGCAAGAGACCCAGTACTTC
>.|.|TRBV28|TRBJ1-2
CASSLLPEANYGYTF
TGTGCCAGCAGTTTATTACCCGAAGCTAACTATGGCTACACCTTC
>.|.|TRBV2|TRBJ2-7
CASSEQSYEQYF
TGTGCCAGCAGTGAACAATCCTACGAGCAGTACTTC
>.|.|TRBV5-6|TRBJ1-4
CASSLGQVLNEKLFF
TGTGCCAGCAGCTTGGGACAGGTTCTAAATGAAAAACTGTTTTTT
>TRBD1|.|TRBV5-5|TRBJ2-7
CASSLQDRGYEQYF
TGTGCCAGCAGCTTGCAGGACAGGGGCTACGAGCAGTACTTC
>TRBD1|.|TRBV7-2|TRBJ1-2
CASSTGDQYGYTF
TGTGCCAGCAGTACAGGGGACCAATATGGCTACACCTTC
>TRBD2|few|TRBV5-1|TRBJ2-1
CASRSSGPSYNEQFF
TGCGCCAGCAGGTCTAGCGGACCTTCCTACAATGAGCAGTTCTTC
>.|.|TRBV12-3/TRBV12-4|TRBJ1-1
CASSLEGNTEAFF
TGTGCCAGCAGTTTGGAGGGAAACACTGAAGCTTTCTTT
>TRBD2|.|TRBV20-1|TRBJ2-7
CSASFLAGAGYEQYF
TGCAGTGCTAGTTTTCTAGCGGGAGCCGGCTACGAGCAGTACTTC
>TRBD1|once|TRBV24-1|TRBJ1-2
CATSDSVTGGYGYTF
TGTGCCACCAGCGATTCAGTGACAGGGGGCTATGGCTACACCTTC
>.|.|TRBV4-1|TRBJ2-3
CASSQDQVGAADTQYF
TGCGCCAGCAGCCAAGATCAAGTGGGAGCTGCAGATACGCAGTATTTT
>.|once|TRBV30|TRBJ2-1
CAWRDYNEQFF
TGTGCCTGGAGGGACTACAATGAGCAGTTCTTC
>TRBD1|few|TRBV7-9|TRBJ2-1
CASTTGTGYNEQFF
TGTGCCAGCACCACCGGGACAGGGTACAATGAGCAGTTCTTC
>TRBD1|.|TRBV7-9|TRBJ2-7
CASSNDRGGYEQYF
TGTGCCAGCAGTAACGACAGGGGAGGCTACGAGCAGTACTTC
>TRBD2|.|TRBV5-1|TRBJ2-3
CASSFGGYTDTQYF
TGCGCCAGCAGCTTCGGGGGGTACACAGATACGCAGTATTTT
>.|.|TRBV28|TRBJ1-1
CASSTDGNTEAFF
TGTGCCAGCAGCACCGACGGGAACACTGAAGCTTTCTTT
>.|.|TRBV11-2|TRBJ2-3
CASSFTGGWDTQYF
TGTGCCAGCAGCTTTACCGGGGGCTGGGATACGCAGTATTTT
>.|.|TRBV4-3|TRBJ2-5
CASSQDRPETQYF
TGCGCCAGCAGCCAAGATCGACCAGAGACCCAGTACTTC